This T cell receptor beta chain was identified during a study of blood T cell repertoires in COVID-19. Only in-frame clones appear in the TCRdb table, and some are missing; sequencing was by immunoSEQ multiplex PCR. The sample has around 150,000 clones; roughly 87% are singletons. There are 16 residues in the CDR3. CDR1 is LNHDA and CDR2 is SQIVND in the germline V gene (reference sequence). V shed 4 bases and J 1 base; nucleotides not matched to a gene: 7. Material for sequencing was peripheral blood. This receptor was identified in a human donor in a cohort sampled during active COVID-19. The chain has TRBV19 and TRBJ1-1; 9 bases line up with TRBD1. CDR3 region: CASSNLTGGRNTEAFF. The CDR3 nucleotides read TGTGCCAGTAGTAATTTGACAGGGGGAAGGAACACTGAAGCTTTCTTT.